The 22 T cell receptor beta chains below were found in one sample sequenced in a study of cytomegalovirus exposure and HLA in healthy donors. The primer mix had 60 Vbeta and 13 Jbeta primers. Repertoires were generated with immunoSEQ multiplex PCR, while TCRdb's copy carries only in-frame clones and drops some. Among around 140,000 clones listed, about 64% were seen once. Sequences were obtained from PBMCs. The receptor source for this set is a woman in her forties in good health and CMV-seronegative.

The genes are TRBV4-1 and TRBJ1-1; D not certain. The CDR3 is 15 amino acids. The V end was cut by 0 bases, the J end by 4 bases, with 12 bases between. Germline assignment: CDR1 MGHRA and CDR2 YSYEKL. The CDR3 reads CASSQDESFGTEAFF. Here the CDR3 DNA reads TGCGCCAGCAGCCAAGATGAGAGTTTCGGCACTGAAGCTTTCTTT.

V and J are TRBV6-1 and TRBJ1-1, with 7 bases lining up with TRBD1. The germline gives CDR1 MNHNS, CDR2 SASEGT. V shed 4 bases, J shed 5 bases, and the junction held 7 bases outside the gene matches. This CDR3 has 14 residues. The CDR3 nucleotides read TGTGCCAGCAGTGTGGAGGGGGCGCGGACTGAAGCTTTCTTT. Translated, it gives CASSVEGARTEAFF.

The chain joins TRBV9 to TRBJ2-2; D not certain. Germline loops: CDR1 SGDLS, CDR2 YYNGEE. This CDR3 region has 14 residues. Trimming took 4 bases from V and 1 from J, leaving 8 bases between them. The DNA for the CDR3 is TGTGCCAGCAGCTCTATCAAGAACACCGGGGAGCTGTTTTTT. Protein: CASSSIKNTGELFF.

J is TRBJ1-3 and V is TRBV4-1; D is possibly TRBD1 (6 bases). Germline CDR1 MGHRA, CDR2 YSYEKL. This CDR3 is built from 18 residues. Between the trimmed V and J ends, which lost 0 bases and 4 bases, there was a span of 19 bases. CDR3 amino acids: CASSQDRNKQGPGNTIYF. The CDR3 DNA follows: TGCGCCAGCAGCCAAGATCGTAATAAACAGGGTCCAGGAAACACCATATATTTT.

The chain is built from TRBV7-8 and TRBJ2-7, with D perhaps matching TRBD1 (5 bases). The CDR3 covers 14 residues. Germline values: CDR1 SGHVS, CDR2 FQNEAQ. Trimming left V 1 base short and J 4 bases short, with 11 bases between. The CDR3 DNA reads TGTGCCAGCAGCTTAGGGGGCGCCGGGTACGAGCAGTACTTC. It translates to CASSLGGAGYEQYF.

This rearrangement joins TRBV29-1 to TRBJ1-1; 8 nucleotides line up with TRBD1. Germline V gives CDR1 SQVTM, CDR2 ANQGSEA. This CDR3 has 11 residues. V was pared by 4 bases and J by 7 bases, with 2 bases of the junction left unmatched. CDR3: CSVGDRIEAFF. In nucleotides, the CDR3 is TGCAGCGTTGGGGACAGGATTGAAGCTTTCTTT.

J is TRBJ2-5 and V is TRBV15, with 10 nucleotides matching TRBD2. J lost 7 bases, V lost 5 bases, and 13 bases had no gene match. The germline V gene encodes CDR1 LNHNV and CDR2 YYDKDF (reference sequence). The CDR3 consists of 16 residues. CDR3: CATSGGSGGARRTQYF. The DNA for the CDR3 is TGTGCCACCAGCGGCGGGAGCGGGGGGGCTCGGCGGACCCAGTACTTC.

This clone was seen a handful of times. This chain connects TRBV9 to TRBJ1-2; a weak D match, TRBD1 (5 bases). Per germline, CDR1 SGDLS and CDR2 YYNGEE. V lost 0 bases and J 3 bases, leaving 12 bases between the germline ends. The CDR3 has 15 residues. The CDR3 nucleotides read TGTGCCAGCAGCGTAGATCAGGGTTCTTACTATGGCTACACCTTC. Translated, it gives CASSVDQGSYYGYTF.

The V gene is TRBV10-3, the J gene TRBJ2-2, with 10 nucleotides matching TRBD2. Trimming took 3 bases from V and 2 from J; bases not matched to a gene: 3. From germline, CDR1 is ENHRY and CDR2 SYGVKD. This CDR3 is 16 amino acids long. The CDR3 sequence: CAISDGLAANTGELFF. In DNA, the CDR3 is TGTGCCATCAGTGACGGACTAGCGGCCAACACCGGGGAGCTGTTTTTT.

J is TRBJ1-2 and V is TRBV7-2; no reliable D call. Looked up from germline, CDR1 is SGHTA and CDR2 is FQGNSA. The CDR3 has 14 residues. Trimming removed 4 bases at V and 4 bases at J, with 13 bases between. CDR3 nucleotides: TGTGCCAGCAGCTCCCCTGAGGGAGGCTATGGCTACACCTTC. This gives the protein CASSSPEGGYGYTF.

This clone was recorded only once. The chain employs TRBV18 and TRBJ1-1; the match to TRBD1 covers 8 bases. The CDR3 runs 14 residues. The ends lost 1 base at V and 4 bases at J; junction bases unmatched: 2. Looked up from germline, CDR1 is KGHSH and CDR2 is LQKENI. CDR3 protein: CASSPLDRGTEAFF. The CDR3, as DNA: TGTGCCAGCTCACCACTAGACAGGGGCACTGAAGCTTTCTTT.

The chain combines TRBV10-3 with TRBJ2-7; tentatively, D is TRBD2 (7 bases). V dropped 11 bases and J dropped 7 bases, with 21 bases sitting between them. The CDR3 contains 13 residues. Germline loops: CDR1 ENHRY, CDR2 SYGVKD. The CDR3, as DNA: TGTGCCGCCCAGGGGCGGGAGCCTTCGGAGCAGTACTTC. As protein: CAAQGREPSEQYF.

The chain recombines TRBV2 with TRBJ2-1; 9 bases are a match to TRBD1. The V and J ends lost 7 bases and 6 bases, in that order; junction bases with no gene match: 7. Per the germline V gene, CDR1 is SNHLY and CDR2 is FYNNEI. The CDR3 spans 14 residues. CDR3 nucleotides: TGTGCCAGCACTCCCGGGACAGGGACCAATGAGCAGTTCTTC. It yields the protein CASTPGTGTNEQFF.

This rearrangement joins TRBV28 to TRBJ2-7; the D gene is possibly TRBD1 (8 bases). CDR3 length: 14 amino acids. CDR1 is MDHEN and CDR2 is SYDVKM in the germline V gene. V lost 10 bases and J 4 bases, leaving 20 bases between the germline ends. CDR3 residues: CATQGGGSGYEQYF. The DNA for the CDR3 is TGTGCCACACAGGGGGGGGGCTCCGGGTACGAGCAGTACTTC.

The chain has TRBV11-2 and TRBJ1-5; 7 nucleotides line up with TRBD1. This CDR3 spans 14 amino acids. With 5 bases clipped from V and 7 bases from J, the junction kept 8 bases outside the gene matches. Per germline, CDR1 SGHAT and CDR2 FQNNGV. The CDR3 DNA reads TGTGCCAGCAGCCAGGGGGGTCTGGGGCAGCCCCAGCATTTT. Protein: CASSQGGLGQPQHF. Complete variable domain (other parts from reference TRBV11-2 and TRBJ1-5): EAGVAQSPRYKIIEKRQSVAFWCNPISGHATLYWYQQILGQGPKLLIQFQNNGVVDDSQLPKDRFSAERLKGVDSTLKIQPAKLEDSAVYLCASSQGGLGQPQHFGDGTRLSIL.

This chain uses TRBV6-6 with TRBJ1-6; D gene uncertain. The CDR3 spans 14 residues. In germline, CDR1 is MNHNY, CDR2 SVGAGI (reference sequence). The germline V and J ends were trimmed by 2 bases and 3 bases, with 5 bases remaining between them. CDR3 sequence reads: CASSYEGYNSPLHF. The CDR3 bases are TGTGCCAGCAGTTACGAGGGCTATAATTCACCCCTCCACTTT.

The genes are TRBV27 and TRBJ2-1; D not certain. The ends were cut back, 3 bases at V and 4 bases at J, with 10 bases in the middle. Looked up from germline, CDR1 is MNHEY and CDR2 is SMNVEV (reference sequence). The CDR3 covers 14 residues. CDR3 sequence reads: CASSFEQSYNEQFF. CDR3 DNA sequence: TGTGCCAGCAGTTTTGAACAGAGTTACAATGAGCAGTTCTTC.

The chain links TRBV11-2 to TRBJ1-2, with TRBD1 matching over 10 bases. The CDR3 loop spans 16 amino acids. The V gene end was trimmed by 2 bases and the J gene end by 6 bases; junction bases not matched to a gene: 9. Germline lookup yields CDR1 SGHAT and CDR2 FQNNGV. CDR3 region: CASSLQQTGGEDGYTF. For the CDR3, the DNA is TGTGCCAGCAGCTTACAGCAGACAGGGGGCGAGGATGGCTACACCTTC.

The V call is TRBV5-1, the J call TRBJ2-1, with 12 bases that match TRBD2. This CDR3 is 16 amino acids long. Germline CDR1 is SGHRS and CDR2 is YFSETQ. Unmatched junction bases numbered 7, after V lost 2 bases and J lost 7 bases. The CDR3 DNA sequence: TGCGCCAGCAGCTTCCTAGCGGGGGGGCAGGGGAATGAGCAGTTCTTC. Translation gives CASSFLAGGQGNEQFF.

The chain couples TRBV5-4 to TRBJ2-3, with TRBD2 matching 10 bases. The J segment lost 5 bases and the V segment lost 3 bases, leaving 6 bases of the junction unmatched. The CDR3 length is 15 residues. From germline, CDR1 is SGHNT and CDR2 YYREEE (reference sequence). The CDR3 sequence is CASSYGLAVQDTQYF. The CDR3 coding sequence is TGTGCCAGCAGCTACGGACTAGCGGTACAAGATACGCAGTATTTT.

In this sample, this clone turned up a few times. This chain joins TRBV6-1 and TRBJ1-1; the D gene is possibly TRBD1 (5 bases). CDR1 is MNHNS, CDR2 SASEGT, per germline. The CDR3 runs 15 residues. V was trimmed by 1 base and J by 1 base, leaving 10 bases between them. The CDR3 spells CASSEGGVGNTEAFF. Here the CDR3 DNA reads TGTGCCAGCAGTGAAGGGGGGGTGGGGAACACTGAAGCTTTCTTT.

In its sample, this clone was seen once. The chain combines TRBV7-2 with TRBJ1-1, with D possibly matching TRBD1 (6 bases). Trimming removed 4 bases from V and 1 base from J, with 7 bases in between. CDR1 and CDR2 (germline): SGHTA, FQGNSA. The CDR3 runs 13 residues. The DNA of the CDR3 is TGTGCCAGCAGCTCGGACAGGAACACTGAAGCTTTCTTT. Translated, it gives CASSSDRNTEAFF.